This TCR beta chain derives from a study of identical twins. CDR1 is SEHNR and CDR2 is FQNEAQ in the germline V gene (reference sequence). The CDR3 has 14 residues. V trimming: 3 bases; J trimming: 3 bases; junction bases outside the gene matches: 2. MiXCR, run by TCRdb on the 5' RACE reads, gives a single entry per CDR3 protein. This table has 250,000 or so distinct CDR3 sequences, around 8% appearing once. This sample also belongs to another study, concerning yellow fever vaccine responses in identical twins.

Sequences were obtained from CD8+ T cells sorted from blood. This receptor was taken from a woman aged 18-29 years in good health. The rearrangement links TRBV7-9 to TRBJ2-3, with TRBD2 identical over 8 bases. The CDR3 sequence: CASSFGGRTDTQYF. Here the CDR3 DNA reads TGTGCCAGCAGCTTCGGCGGGAGGACAGATACGCAGTATTTT.